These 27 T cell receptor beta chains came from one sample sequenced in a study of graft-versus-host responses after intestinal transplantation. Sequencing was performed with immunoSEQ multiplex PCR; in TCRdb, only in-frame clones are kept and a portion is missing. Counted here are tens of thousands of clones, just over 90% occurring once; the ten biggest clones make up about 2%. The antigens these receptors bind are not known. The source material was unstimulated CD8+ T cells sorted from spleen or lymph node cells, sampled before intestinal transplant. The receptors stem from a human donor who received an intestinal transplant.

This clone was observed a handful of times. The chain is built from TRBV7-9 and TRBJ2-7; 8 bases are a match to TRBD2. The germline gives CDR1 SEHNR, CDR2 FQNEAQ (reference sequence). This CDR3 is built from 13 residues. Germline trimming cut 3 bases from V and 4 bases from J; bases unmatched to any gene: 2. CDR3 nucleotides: TGTGCCAGCAGCTTCGGACTAGCTTACGAGCAGTACTTC. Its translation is CASSFGLAYEQYF.

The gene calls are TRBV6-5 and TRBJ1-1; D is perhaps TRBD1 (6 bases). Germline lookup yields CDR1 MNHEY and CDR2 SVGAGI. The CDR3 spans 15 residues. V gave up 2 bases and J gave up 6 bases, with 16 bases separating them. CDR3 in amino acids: CASSYTGTRQSEAFF. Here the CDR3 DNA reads TGTGCCAGCAGTTACACGGGGACACGTCAGTCTGAAGCTTTCTTT.

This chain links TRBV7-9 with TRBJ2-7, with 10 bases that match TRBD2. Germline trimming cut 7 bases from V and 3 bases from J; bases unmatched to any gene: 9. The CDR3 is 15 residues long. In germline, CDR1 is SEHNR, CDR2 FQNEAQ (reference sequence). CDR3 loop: CASNHASGGFYEQYF. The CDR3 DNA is TGTGCCAGCAACCACGCTAGCGGGGGCTTCTACGAGCAGTACTTC.

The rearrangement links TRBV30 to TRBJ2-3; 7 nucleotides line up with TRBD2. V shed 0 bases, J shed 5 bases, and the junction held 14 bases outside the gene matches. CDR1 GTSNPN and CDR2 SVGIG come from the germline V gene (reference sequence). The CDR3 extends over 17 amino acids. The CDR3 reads CAWSVPGGGRPRDTQYF. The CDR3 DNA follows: TGTGCCTGGAGTGTACCTGGGGGGGGGAGGCCCAGAGATACGCAGTATTTT.

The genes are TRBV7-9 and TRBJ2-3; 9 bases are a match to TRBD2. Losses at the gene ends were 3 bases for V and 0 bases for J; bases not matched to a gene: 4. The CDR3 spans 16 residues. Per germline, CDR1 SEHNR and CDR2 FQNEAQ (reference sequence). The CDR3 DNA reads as TGTGCCAGCAGCTTGTGGCGGGGGGGTAGCACAGATACGCAGTATTTT. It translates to CASSLWRGGSTDTQYF.

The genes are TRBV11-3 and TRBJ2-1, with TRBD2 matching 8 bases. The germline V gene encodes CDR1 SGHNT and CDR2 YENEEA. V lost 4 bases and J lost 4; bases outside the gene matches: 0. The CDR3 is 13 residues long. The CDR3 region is CASSSGGYNEQFF. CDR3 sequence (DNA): TGTGCCAGCAGCTCGGGGGGGTACAATGAGCAGTTCTTC.

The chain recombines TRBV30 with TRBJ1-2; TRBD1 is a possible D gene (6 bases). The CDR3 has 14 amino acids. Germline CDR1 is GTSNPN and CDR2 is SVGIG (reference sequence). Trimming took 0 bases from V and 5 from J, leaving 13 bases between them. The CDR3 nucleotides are TGTGCCTGGAGTGTAGGGAGGGGGGAATATGGCTACACCTTC. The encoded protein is CAWSVGRGEYGYTF.

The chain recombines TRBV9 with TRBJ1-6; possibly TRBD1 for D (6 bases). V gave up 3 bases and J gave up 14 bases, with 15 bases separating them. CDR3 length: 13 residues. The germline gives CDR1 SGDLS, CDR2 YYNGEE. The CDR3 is CASSEGDIPSLHF. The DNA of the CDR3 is TGTGCCAGCAGCGAGGGGGACATTCCCTCCCTCCACTTT.

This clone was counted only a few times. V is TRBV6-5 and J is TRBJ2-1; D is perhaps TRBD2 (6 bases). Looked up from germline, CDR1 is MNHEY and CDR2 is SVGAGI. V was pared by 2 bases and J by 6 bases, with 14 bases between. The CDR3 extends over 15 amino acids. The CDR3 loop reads CASSYRDFSRNEQFF. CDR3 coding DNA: TGTGCCAGCAGTTACCGGGACTTTAGCCGCAATGAGCAGTTCTTC.

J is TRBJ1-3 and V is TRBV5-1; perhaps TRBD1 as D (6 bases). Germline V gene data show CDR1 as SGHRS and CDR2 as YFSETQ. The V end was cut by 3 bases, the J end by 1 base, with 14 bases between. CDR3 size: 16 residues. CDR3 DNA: TGCGCCAGCAGCTCACTGACAGGCCTTTCTGGAAACACCATATATTTT. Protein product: CASSSLTGLSGNTIYF.

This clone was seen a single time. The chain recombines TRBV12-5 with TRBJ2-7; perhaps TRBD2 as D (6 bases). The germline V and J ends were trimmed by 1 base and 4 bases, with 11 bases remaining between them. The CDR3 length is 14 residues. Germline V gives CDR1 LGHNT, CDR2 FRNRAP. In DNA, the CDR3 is TGTGCTAGTGGTTTGGGTGCCGGGAGATACGAGCAGTACTTC. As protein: CASGLGAGRYEQYF.

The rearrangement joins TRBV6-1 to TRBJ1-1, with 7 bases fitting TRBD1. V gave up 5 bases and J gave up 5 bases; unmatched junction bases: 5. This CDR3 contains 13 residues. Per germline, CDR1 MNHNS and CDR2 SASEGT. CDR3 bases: TGTGCCAGCAGTTCCTTACAGGGGACTGAAGCTTTCTTT. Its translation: CASSSLQGTEAFF.

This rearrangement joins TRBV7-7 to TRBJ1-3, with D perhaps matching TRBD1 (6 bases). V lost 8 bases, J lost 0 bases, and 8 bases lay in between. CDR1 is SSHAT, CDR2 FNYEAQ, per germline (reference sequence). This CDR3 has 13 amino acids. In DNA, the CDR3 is TGTGCCAGCGCGGACAGCTCTGGAAACACCATATATTTT. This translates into CASADSSGNTIYF.

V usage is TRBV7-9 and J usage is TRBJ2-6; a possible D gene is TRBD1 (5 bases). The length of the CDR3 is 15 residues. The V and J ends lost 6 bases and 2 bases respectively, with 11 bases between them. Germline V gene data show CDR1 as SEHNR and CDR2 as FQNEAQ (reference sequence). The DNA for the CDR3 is TGTGCCAGCAGTTCCAGGGAAACTGGGGCCAACGTCCTGACTTTC. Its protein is CASSSRETGANVLTF. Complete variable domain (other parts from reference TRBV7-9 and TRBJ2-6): DTGVSQNPRHKITKRGQNVTFRCDPISEHNRLYWYRQTLGQGPEFLTYFQNEAQLEKSRLLSDRFSAERPKGSFSTLEIQRTEQGDSAMYLCASSSRETGANVLTFGAGSRLTVL.

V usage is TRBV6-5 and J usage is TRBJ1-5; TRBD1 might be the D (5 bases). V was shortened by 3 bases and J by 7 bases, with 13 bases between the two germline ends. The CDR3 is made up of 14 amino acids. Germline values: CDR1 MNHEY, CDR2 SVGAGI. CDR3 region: CASSYEGVDQPQHF. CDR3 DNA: TGTGCCAGCAGTTATGAAGGGGTAGACCAGCCCCAGCATTTT.

This chain's CDR3 is CASDRLAGETQYF. CDR3 nucleotides: TGTGCCAGCGACCGGCTAGCGGGAGAGACCCAGTACTTC. The chain combines TRBV2 with TRBJ2-5; 8 nucleotides line up with TRBD2. Germline lookup yields CDR1 SNHLY and CDR2 FYNNEI. This CDR3 has 13 amino acids. Trimming cost V 8 bases and J 4 bases; bases outside gene matches: 6.

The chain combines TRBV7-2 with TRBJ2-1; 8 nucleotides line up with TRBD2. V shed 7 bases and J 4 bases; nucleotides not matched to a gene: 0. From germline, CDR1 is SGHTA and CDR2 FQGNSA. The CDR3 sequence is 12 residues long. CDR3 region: CASTSGYNEQFF. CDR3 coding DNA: TGTGCCAGCACTAGCGGGTACAATGAGCAGTTCTTC.

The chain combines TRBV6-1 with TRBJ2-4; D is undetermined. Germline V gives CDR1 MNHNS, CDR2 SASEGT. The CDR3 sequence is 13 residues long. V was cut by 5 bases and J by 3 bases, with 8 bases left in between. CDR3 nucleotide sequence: TGTGCCAGCAGTCAGCCGGGCAAAAACATTCAGTACTTC. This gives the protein CASSQPGKNIQYF.

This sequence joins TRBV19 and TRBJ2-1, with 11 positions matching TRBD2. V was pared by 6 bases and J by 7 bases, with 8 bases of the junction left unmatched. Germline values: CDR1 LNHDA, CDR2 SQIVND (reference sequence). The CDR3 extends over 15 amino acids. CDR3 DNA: TGTGCCAGTAGCACCGGGACTAGCGGAAGGAATGAGCAGTTCTTC. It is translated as CASSTGTSGRNEQFF.

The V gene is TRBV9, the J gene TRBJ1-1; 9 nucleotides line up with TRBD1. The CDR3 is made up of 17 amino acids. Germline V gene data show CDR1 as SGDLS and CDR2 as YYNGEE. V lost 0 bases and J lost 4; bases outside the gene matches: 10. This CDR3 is CASSVATGQGLTTEAFF. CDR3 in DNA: TGTGCCAGCAGCGTAGCTACAGGACAGGGGTTGACCACTGAAGCTTTCTTT.

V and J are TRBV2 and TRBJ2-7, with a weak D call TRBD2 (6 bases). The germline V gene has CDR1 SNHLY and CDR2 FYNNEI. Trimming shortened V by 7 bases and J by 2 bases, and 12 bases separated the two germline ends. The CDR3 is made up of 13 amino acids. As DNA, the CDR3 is TGTGCCAGCACGACTAGTCCAGCCTACGAGCAGTACTTC. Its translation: CASTTSPAYEQYF.

As DNA, the CDR3 is TGTGCCGAGTACGACAGGGTCAACACCGGGGAGCTGTTTTTT. Its translation: CAEYDRVNTGELFF. V and J are TRBV27 and TRBJ2-2; 7 bases fit TRBD1. This CDR3 region has 14 residues. Trimming at V came to 11 bases and at J to 2 bases, leaving 8 bases not matched to a gene. CDR1 is MNHEY and CDR2 is SMNVEV in the germline V gene (reference sequence).

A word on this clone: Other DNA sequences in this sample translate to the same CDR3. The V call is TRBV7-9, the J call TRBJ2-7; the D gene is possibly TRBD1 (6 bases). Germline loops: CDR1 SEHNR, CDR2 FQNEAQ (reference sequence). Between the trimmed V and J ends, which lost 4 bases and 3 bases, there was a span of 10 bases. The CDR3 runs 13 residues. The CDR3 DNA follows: TGTGCCAGCAGCTCCCCACAGGGCTACGAGCAGTACTTC. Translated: CASSSPQGYEQYF.

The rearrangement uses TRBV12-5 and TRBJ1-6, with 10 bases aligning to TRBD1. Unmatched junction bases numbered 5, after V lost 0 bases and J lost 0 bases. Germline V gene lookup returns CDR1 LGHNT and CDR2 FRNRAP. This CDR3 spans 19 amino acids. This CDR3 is CASGLVGQGGSSYNSPLHF. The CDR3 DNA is TGTGCTAGTGGTTTGGTCGGACAGGGGGGTAGCTCCTATAATTCACCCCTCCACTTT.

In nucleotides, the CDR3 is TGTGCCAGCAGCCTACGTCCGGACAGGGCTCGCTACGAGCAGTACTTC. As protein: CASSLRPDRARYEQYF. The chain is built from TRBV7-2 and TRBJ2-7; the match to TRBD1 covers 8 bases. The germline CDR1 and CDR2 sequences are SGHTA and FQGNSA. Trimming at V came to 5 bases and at J to 3 bases, leaving 12 bases not matched to a gene. The CDR3 runs to 16 residues.

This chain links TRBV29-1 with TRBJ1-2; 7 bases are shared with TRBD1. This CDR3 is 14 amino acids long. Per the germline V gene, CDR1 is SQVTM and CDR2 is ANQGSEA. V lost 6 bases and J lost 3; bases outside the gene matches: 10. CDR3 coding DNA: TGCAGCGTCAGAACGACAGGGAACTACTATGGCTACACCTTC. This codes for CSVRTTGNYYGYTF.

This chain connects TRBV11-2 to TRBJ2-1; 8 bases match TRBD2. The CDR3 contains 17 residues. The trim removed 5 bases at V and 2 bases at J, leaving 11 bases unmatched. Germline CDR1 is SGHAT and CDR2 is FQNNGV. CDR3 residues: CASSELLGGGPYNEQFF. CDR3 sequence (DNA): TGTGCCAGCAGCGAGCTCCTCGGGGGGGGGCCCTACAATGAGCAGTTCTTC.